The entry that follows covers one T cell receptor (beta chain) sequence. The CDR3 is made up of 16 amino acids. CDR1 is KGHSH and CDR2 is LQKENI in the germline V gene. TRB was amplified from 250 ng of peripheral blood genomic DNA per sample. The sample comes from a study of T cell clusters in autoimmune cytopenias. TRB was amplified by touch-down multiplex PCR, primer pools A and B combined. TCRdb re-called the multiplex PCR reads, yielding one record per CDR3 amino acid sequence without DNA. This sample's table reports approximately 4,900 distinct CDR3 sequences. The receptor comes from a human donor with an autoimmune cytopenia or autoimmune hepatitis (not recorded which). The J gene is TRBJ1-2, the V gene TRBV18; TCRdb's D call of TRBD1 is untestable without DNA. The sample comprised peripheral blood. The CDR3 loop reads CASSPPSGQIEYGYTF.